This T cell receptor (beta chain) emerged from a study of OX40 agonist ivuxolimab in advanced cancers. Looking at the study overall: Patients with hepatocellular carcinoma, melanoma, renal cell or head and neck cancer made up the dose-escalation patients. Two cutaneous melanoma patients and one hepatocellular carcinoma patient, three in all, had partial responses. Study observations and caveats: In CD8+ T cells, expanded clones were on average more numerous than in CD4+. The study did not work out the antigen specificity of the expanded peripheral T cells.

Between the trimmed V and J ends, which lost 7 bases and 0 bases, there was a span of 19 bases. This CDR3 has 17 amino acids. The germline CDR1 and CDR2 sequences are MDHEN and SYDVKM. With respect to this clone: Its antigen is still unknown.

This table comes from immunoSEQ multiplex PCR, and its TCRdb copy is limited to in-frame clones, with some not included. The repertoire holds 52,000 or so clones, with around 83% as singletons. This specimen consisted of CD4+ or CD8+ T cells sorted from blood, obtained in a trial of the OX40 agonist ivuxolimab. This receptor was obtained from an adult with an advanced solid tumor such as melanoma, head and neck, liver or kidney cancer. The chain combines TRBV28 with TRBJ1-5; D not certain. In DNA form, the CDR3 reads TGTGCCAGCATAAACGGAGACGGGAGCTTTAGCAATCAGCCCCAGCATTTT. It encodes CASINGDGSFSNQPQHF.